The subject of this entry is one TCR beta chain. The antigen is unknown. The assay was immunoSEQ multiplex PCR, and TCRdb's table has in-frame clones only and misses some. In the table there are about 60,000 clones, less than 90% of which are singletons. This entry is derived from a study of a mutant IDH1 vaccine in newly diagnosed glioma. For the study at large: Treated patients comprised about 60% males and approximately 38% females, mean age about 38 years. It was radiotherapy, temozolomide, or both that patients received previously, with most receiving both. Whole-study findings and limits: Vaccine-induced responses were seen in more than 90% of patients, spanning several MHC alleles.

Documented time point: week 35, safety follow-up. Doses of 300 ug of mutant IDH1 20-mer peptide were given with topical imiquimod. The length of the CDR3 is 15 residues. Germline CDR1 SGHRS, CDR2 YFSETQ. V was clipped by 0 bases and J by 2 bases, with 10 bases between them. V is TRBV5-1 and J is TRBJ2-3; D perhaps matches TRBD1 (6 bases). Here the sequenced sample was PBMCs, taken from a glioma patient whose treatment included an IDH1 peptide vaccine. This receptor was identified in a man aged 25-40 years with glioma. This chain's CDR3 is CASSLVDSNTDTQYF. The DNA for the CDR3 is TGCGCCAGCAGCTTGGTGGACAGCAACACAGATACGCAGTATTTT.